A single TCR beta chain is shown here with its context. Trimming shortened V by 6 bases and J by 0 bases, and 14 bases separated the two germline ends. The CDR3 has 15 residues. The germline V gene encodes CDR1 MDHEN and CDR2 SYDVKM. These data belong to a study of cytomegalovirus exposure and HLA in healthy donors. 13 Jbeta primers and 60 Vbeta primers were used for the PCR. TCRdb keeps only in-frame clones here, not all; method: immunoSEQ multiplex PCR. Of about 180,000 clones detected, 80% to 90% appear once; the ten largest clones hold around 1.2%. This sequence originates from a girl aged 2 to 9 in good health and CMV-seropositive. The V and J genes are TRBV28 and TRBJ2-5; a weak D match, TRBD2 (6 bases). The sequenced material came from PBMCs. Written as DNA, the CDR3 is TGTGCCAGCAGCGACATCCGGGACTACCAAGAGACCCAGTACTTC. Residues: CASSDIRDYQETQYF.